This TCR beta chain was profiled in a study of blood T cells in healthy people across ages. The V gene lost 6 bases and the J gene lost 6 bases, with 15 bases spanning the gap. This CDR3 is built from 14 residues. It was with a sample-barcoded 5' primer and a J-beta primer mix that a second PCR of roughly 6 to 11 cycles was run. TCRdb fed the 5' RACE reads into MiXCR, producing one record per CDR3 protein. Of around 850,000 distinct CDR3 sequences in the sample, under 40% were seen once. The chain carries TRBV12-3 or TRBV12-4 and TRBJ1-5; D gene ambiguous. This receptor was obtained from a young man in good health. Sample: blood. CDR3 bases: TGTGCCAGCAGCGACTCAGAATTTGCTCAGCCCCAGCATTTT. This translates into CASSDSEFAQPQHF.